What follows describes a single T cell receptor beta chain. Its antigen is still unknown. CDR1 is SNHLY, CDR2 FYNNEI, per germline. J gave up 5 bases and V 5 bases, and 7 bases lay outside the gene matches. This CDR3 spans 14 amino acids. Assay used: immunoSEQ multiplex PCR; TCRdb lists only in-frame clones, some missing. The data contain 2,300 or so clones, roughly 84% of them singletons. The sample is drawn from a study of chemoradiotherapy in HPV16-positive cancers. Looking at the study overall: Candidate HPV-specific T-cell clones and common TCR motifs came from functional assays in a couple of HPV16-positive patients.

Findings and caveats of the study: Candidate HPV-specific clones and E7-related TCR motifs grew in tumor during treatment.

The chain links TRBV2 to TRBJ2-5, with 8 positions matching TRBD1. The source material was tumor tissue, sampled from a patient who underwent chemoradiotherapy. The receptor was isolated from a human donor with HPV-associated anogenital cancer. CDR3 loop: CASSRDRGVETQYF. The CDR3 DNA reads TGTGCCAGCAGTAGAGACAGGGGAGTGGAGACCCAGTACTTC.